These T cell receptor beta chains were read from a single sample in a study of shared clonotypes between healthy human individuals. Produced via immunoSEQ multiplex PCR; TCRdb's table is partial and in-frame only. The sample lists 2,500,000 or so clones, around nine tenths seen once, with around 0.15% in the top ten. Sample: naive CD4+ T cells sorted from blood. The receptor set was obtained from a man aged 18 to 29 in good health. The CDR3 runs from the conserved cysteine through the conserved F or W. Fields, in order: CDR3 protein, J gene, V gene.

CDR3: CASSTGPGTETYEQYF
J: TRBJ2-7
V: TRBV5-5

CDR3: CASSLAPKTGTSNQPQHF
J: TRBJ1-5
V: TRBV5-1

CDR3: CASSSSALGHNEQFF
J: TRBJ2-1
V: TRBV7-2

CDR3: CASSQEWGYEQYF
J: TRBJ2-7
V: TRBV4-1

CDR3: CASSPRGELDTQYF
J: TRBJ2-3
V: TRBV18

CDR3: CASSVEPSGRYEQYF
J: TRBJ2-7
V: TRBV9

CDR3: CASSSTAGRTDTQYF
J: TRBJ2-3
V: TRBV6-6

CDR3: CASTPGSAYNEQFF
J: TRBJ2-1
V: TRBV16

CDR3: CASSIEEAGGARAFF
J: TRBJ1-1
V: TRBV19

CDR3: CASTFPGTEGPNYGYTF
J: TRBJ1-2
V: TRBV28

CDR3: CASSLLAGGGSYNEQFF
J: TRBJ2-1
V: TRBV13

CDR3: CASSAYSSSYEQYF
J: TRBJ2-7
V: TRBV27

CDR3: CASTDGGGRGQPQHF
J: TRBJ1-5
V: TRBV28

CDR3: CASSHPGQSKNIQYF
J: TRBJ2-4
V: TRBV5-1

CDR3: CASSPRDAKRGELFF
J: TRBJ2-2
V: TRBV19

CDR3: CASSLASNARSGNTIYF
J: TRBJ1-3
V: TRBV5-1

CDR3: CASEAGQGNTDTQYF
J: TRBJ2-3
V: TRBV9

CDR3: CASSYPGQGSEKLFF
J: TRBJ1-4
V: TRBV5-1

CDR3: CASSPGQDTDTQYF
J: TRBJ2-3
V: TRBV5-1

CDR3: CASSVSSGSSYNEQFF
J: TRBJ2-1
V: TRBV9

CDR3: CASRERVTGVLGTEAFF
J: TRBJ1-1
V: TRBV2

CDR3: CASRLARSAGRETQYF
J: TRBJ2-5
V: TRBV12-2

CDR3: CASSSSGTANTEAFF
J: TRBJ1-1
V: TRBV7-2

CDR3: CAWSALPGGNQPQHF
J: TRBJ1-5
V: TRBV30

CDR3: CASERLGTEAFF
J: TRBJ1-1
V: TRBV2

CDR3: CASSSPGTEVETQYF
J: TRBJ2-5
V: TRBV5-1

CDR3: CASSPTTASSRETQYF
J: TRBJ2-5
V: TRBV18

CDR3: CASSPGGRKGETQYF
J: TRBJ2-5
V: TRBV6-5

CDR3: CASSPRFGVDQDNNYGYTF
J: TRBJ1-2
V: TRBV7-8

CDR3: CASSYGTSGRVPYEQYF
J: TRBJ2-7
V: TRBV5-1

CDR3: CASSPTTSRSTDTQYF
J: TRBJ2-3
V: TRBV18

CDR3: CASSLGQRTGDTQYF
J: TRBJ2-3
V: TRBV5-1

CDR3: CASSIGQAGNQPQHF
J: TRBJ1-5
V: TRBV19

CDR3: CASSLRRAIHTGELFF
J: TRBJ2-2
V: TRBV28

CDR3: CASSIRGYGYTF
J: TRBJ1-2
V: TRBV19

CDR3: CASGHGGTNTEAFF
J: TRBJ1-1
V: TRBV2

CDR3: CASSVGQSYGYTF
J: TRBJ1-2
V: TRBV9

CDR3: CASSQGSEQYF
J: TRBJ2-7
V: TRBV14

CDR3: CASSLRGEESPLHF
J: TRBJ1-6
V: TRBV27

CDR3: CASSTGQVYGYTF
J: TRBJ1-2
V: TRBV28

CDR3: CASSSDIHFRAETQYF
J: TRBJ2-5
V: TRBV7-2

CDR3: CAISDIRYYNEQYF
J: TRBJ2-7
V: TRBV10-3

CDR3: CASSLSGAYSNQPQHF
J: TRBJ1-5
V: TRBV4-1

CDR3: CASSQDAGARGELFF
J: TRBJ2-2
V: TRBV14

CDR3: CASSFRAELNNEQFF
J: TRBJ2-1
V: TRBV5-1